Below are 10 T cell receptor beta chains sequenced from a single sample in a study of CD8 T cells in ankylosing spondylitis. TCRdb called the 5' RACE reads again in MiXCR, with one record for every CDR3 protein. Among about 360,000 distinct CDR3 sequences listed, 20% to 25% were seen once. The sample comprised blood, either unsorted or a sorted T cell fraction (not recorded which). These receptors were collected from a male donor with ankylosing spondylitis or in good health (not recorded which).

CDR3 in amino acids: CASSLARHQPQHF. The CDR3 DNA is TGTGCCAGCAGCTTAGCTAGGCATCAGCCCCAGCATTTT. The V gene is TRBV11-2, the J gene TRBJ1-5; D unclear. Trimming took off 1 base at V and 5 bases at J, with 6 bases between the two ends. Germline V gives CDR1 SGHAT, CDR2 FQNNGV. The length of the CDR3 is 13 residues.

A few counts support this clonotype. The chain employs TRBV30 and TRBJ2-1; the D gene could be TRBD1 or TRBD2 (6 bases each). This CDR3 has 12 residues. V was cut by 1 base and J by 7 bases, with 8 bases left in between. CDR1 is GTSNPN and CDR2 is SVGIG in the germline V gene (reference sequence). The CDR3 DNA sequence: TGTGCCTGGAGTGAGGGGGGAAATGAGCAGTTCTTC. The encoded protein is CAWSEGGNEQFF.

The V gene is TRBV19, the J gene TRBJ2-3, with no clear D. V lost 5 bases to trimming and J lost 5 bases, with 14 bases between them. From germline, CDR1 is LNHDA and CDR2 SQIVND (reference sequence). This CDR3 contains 14 residues. CDR3 bases: TGTGCCAGTAGTTTTAGGACGCAAGGAGATACGCAGTATTTT. Translation: CASSFRTQGDTQYF. Full variable domain (outside the CDR3, taken from reference TRBV19 and TRBJ2-3): DGGITQSPKYLFRKEGQNVTLSCEQNLNHDAMYWYRQDPGQGLRLIYYSQIVNDFQKGDIAEGYSVSREKKESFPLTVTSAQKNPTAFYLCASSFRTQGDTQYFGPGTRLTVL.

This clonotype was picked up a small number of times. V and J are TRBV29-1 and TRBJ2-3, with D perhaps matching TRBD2 (6 bases). With 6 bases removed from V and 3 bases from J, the gap between germline ends came to 16 bases. This CDR3 contains 14 residues. Germline CDR1 and CDR2: SQVTM and ANQGSEA. CDR3 sequence (DNA): TGCAGCGTAGACGGAGGGGCCAGGACAGATACGCAGTATTTT. It encodes CSVDGGARTDTQYF.

The V call is TRBV2, the J call TRBJ2-3, with D possibly being TRBD2 (5 bases). Between the trimmed V and J ends, which lost 6 bases and 6 bases, there was a span of 16 bases. The germline V gene encodes CDR1 SNHLY and CDR2 FYNNEI. CDR3 length: 14 amino acids. The CDR3 loop reads CASSVSVVADTQYF. DNA for the CDR3: TGTGCCAGCAGCGTTAGCGTGGTGGCCGATACGCAGTATTTT.

In this sample, this clonotype turned up a few times. This sequence joins TRBV5-6 and TRBJ2-7; D ambiguous. Germline V lookup: CDR1 SGHDT, CDR2 YYEEEE. The ends were cut back, 4 bases at V and 6 bases at J, with 20 bases in the middle. This CDR3 spans 15 amino acids. The CDR3 coding sequence is TGTGCCAGCAGCATCAATAGAGGAAGGGAAGGCGAGCAGTACTTC. It yields the protein CASSINRGREGEQYF.

This clonotype has more than one count but fewer than ten. The chain has TRBV5-1 and TRBJ1-1; D unclear. The germline gives CDR1 SGHRS, CDR2 YFSETQ. This CDR3 is built from 11 residues. V was cut by 3 bases and J by 7 bases, with 7 bases left in between. CDR3 DNA sequence: TGCGCCAGCAGCTCACAAGGTGAAGCTTTCTTT. As protein: CASSSQGEAFF.

The rearrangement uses TRBV29-1 and TRBJ2-1; TRBD2 aligns across 10 bases. There are 13 residues in the CDR3. V lost 5 bases and J lost 5; bases outside the gene matches: 3. Germline-derived CDR1 and CDR2 are SQVTM and ANQGSEA. The CDR3 loop reads CSVPSGGDNEQFF. The CDR3 region has the DNA TGCAGCGTTCCGAGCGGGGGGGACAATGAGCAGTTCTTC.

This sequence joins TRBV24-1 and TRBJ2-5; 11 bases agree with TRBD1. The CDR3 runs to 15 residues. CDR1 and CDR2 from the germline V gene are KGHDR and SFDVKD. The junction had 4 bases not matched to a gene; V was cut back by 4 bases and J by 4 bases. The CDR3 DNA reads as TGTGCCACCAGTGACCAGGACAGGGGGCGAGAGACCCAGTACTTC. Its protein is CATSDQDRGRETQYF.

The chain joins TRBV29-1 to TRBJ2-7, with 7 nucleotides matching TRBD2. Germline assignment: CDR1 SQVTM and CDR2 ANQGSEA. The CDR3 contains 12 residues. Losses at the gene ends were 6 bases for V and 5 bases for J; bases not matched to a gene: 7. CDR3 amino acids: CSVLQRGNEQYF. The DNA of the CDR3 is TGCAGCGTCCTCCAGCGGGGCAACGAGCAGTACTTC.